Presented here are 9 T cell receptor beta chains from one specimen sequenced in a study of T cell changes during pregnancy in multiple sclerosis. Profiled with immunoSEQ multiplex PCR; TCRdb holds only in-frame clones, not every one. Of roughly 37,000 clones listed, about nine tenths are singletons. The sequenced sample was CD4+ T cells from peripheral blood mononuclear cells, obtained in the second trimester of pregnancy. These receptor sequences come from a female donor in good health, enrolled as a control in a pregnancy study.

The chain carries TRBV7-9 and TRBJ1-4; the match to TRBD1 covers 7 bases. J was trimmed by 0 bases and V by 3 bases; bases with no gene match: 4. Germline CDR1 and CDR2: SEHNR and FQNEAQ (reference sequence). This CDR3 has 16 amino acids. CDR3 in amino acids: CASSFYTGATNEKLFF. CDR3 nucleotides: TGTGCCAGCAGCTTTTACACAGGGGCAACTAATGAAAAACTGTTTTTT.

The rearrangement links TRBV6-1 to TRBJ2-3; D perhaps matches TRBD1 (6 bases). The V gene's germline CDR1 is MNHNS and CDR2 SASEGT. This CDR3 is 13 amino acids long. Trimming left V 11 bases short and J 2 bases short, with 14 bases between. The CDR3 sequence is CASRDTNTDTQYF. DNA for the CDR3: TGTGCCTCCCGGGACACCAACACAGATACGCAGTATTTT.

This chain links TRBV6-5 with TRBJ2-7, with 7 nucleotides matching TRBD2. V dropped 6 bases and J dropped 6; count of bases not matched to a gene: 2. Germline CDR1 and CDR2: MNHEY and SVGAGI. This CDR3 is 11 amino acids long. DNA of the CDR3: TGTGCCAGCAGAGTAGCGGGCGAGCAGTACTTC. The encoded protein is CASRVAGEQYF.

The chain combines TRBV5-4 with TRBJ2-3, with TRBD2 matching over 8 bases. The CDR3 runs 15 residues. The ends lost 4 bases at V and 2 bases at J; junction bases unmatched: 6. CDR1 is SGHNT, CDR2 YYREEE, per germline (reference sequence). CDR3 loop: CASSITSGSTDTQYF. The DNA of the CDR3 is TGTGCCAGCAGCATAACTAGCGGCTCCACAGATACGCAGTATTTT.

CDR3 region: CASSPGTAMNTEAFF. CDR3 DNA: TGTGCCAGCAGTCCAGGAACAGCCATGAACACTGAAGCTTTCTTT. V is TRBV28 and J is TRBJ1-1; D is undetermined. Looked up from germline, CDR1 is MDHEN and CDR2 is SYDVKM. Trimming left V 5 bases short and J 0 bases short, with 13 bases between. The CDR3 is 15 residues long. The full variable domain, completed using reference TRBV28 and TRBJ1-1, is DVKVTQSSRYLVKRTGEKVFLECVQDMDHENMFWYRQDPGLGLRLIYFSYDVKMKEKGDIPEGYSVSREKKERFSLILESASTNQTSMYLCASSPGTAMNTEAFFGQGTRLTVV.

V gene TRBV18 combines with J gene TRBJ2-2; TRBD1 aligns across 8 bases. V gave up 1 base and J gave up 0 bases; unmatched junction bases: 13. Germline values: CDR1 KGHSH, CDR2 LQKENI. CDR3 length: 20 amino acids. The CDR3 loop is CASSPQNRGSVFANTGELFF. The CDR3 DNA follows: TGTGCCAGCTCACCACAAAACAGGGGGTCAGTGTTCGCGAACACCGGGGAGCTGTTTTTT.

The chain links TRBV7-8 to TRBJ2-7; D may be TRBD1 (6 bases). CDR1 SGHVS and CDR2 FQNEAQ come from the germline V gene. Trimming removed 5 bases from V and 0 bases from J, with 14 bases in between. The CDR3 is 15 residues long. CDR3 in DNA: TGTGCCAGCAGCCGGAACAGGGCTAGCTCCTACGAGCAGTACTTC. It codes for CASSRNRASSYEQYF.

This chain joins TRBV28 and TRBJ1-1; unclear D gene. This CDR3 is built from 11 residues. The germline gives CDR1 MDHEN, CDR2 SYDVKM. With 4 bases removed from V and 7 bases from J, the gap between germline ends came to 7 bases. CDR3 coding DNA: TGTGCCAGCAGTTCGTACAGTGAAGCTTTCTTT. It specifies CASSSYSEAFF.

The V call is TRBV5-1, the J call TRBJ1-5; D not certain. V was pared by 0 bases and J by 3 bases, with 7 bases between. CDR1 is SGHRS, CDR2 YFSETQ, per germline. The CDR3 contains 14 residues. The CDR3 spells CASSLDPVNQPQHF. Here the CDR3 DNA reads TGCGCCAGCAGCTTGGATCCAGTCAATCAGCCCCAGCATTTT.